Included here is one TCR beta chain sequence, with context. This clone was counted many times. The antigen this receptor binds is unknown. Base-call qualities are not available, and no considerably larger clone is one nucleotide away. The entry originates in a study of beta chain features in type 1 diabetes (dated 2018 in TCRdb). Background on the whole study: No differences in mean age, gender distribution, total cell number or subset yield were found between patients and healthy donors. Whereas all 30 or so donors provided naive and central memory subsets, regulatory and stem cell-like memory subsets were isolated from just 8 patients and about eight healthy donors. The study compared TCRB repertoires of sorted circulating CD4+ T cell subsets between recently diagnosed type 1 diabetes patients and matched healthy donors. A total of under 120,000,000 sorted cells were examined across all samples, and RNA yield correlated strongly with the number of cells per subset.

Broad study findings and their caveats: Fewer insertions and more nucleotide deletions at VDJ recombination sites were observed in patients with type 1 diabetes, implying thymic rearrangement abnormalities. Because cDNA was sequenced instead of genomic DNA, highly expressing activated cells could be over-represented, though the groups showed no difference in activation or CD3 levels. HLA sub-analyses involved small numbers of individuals, so any influence of HLA type on TCRB rearrangement remained unresolved. Type 1 diabetes patients showed a moderate but significant shortening of TCRB CDR3 length in all four CD4+ subsets. Shorter templates might be favored by PCR, yet because patient and control samples were amplified and corrected together, any such skew would affect both groups equally. Naive, central memory and regulatory TCRB repertoires appeared to be more similar among patients than among healthy donors.

All of the isolated RNA was reverse transcribed with the High Capacity cDNA Reverse Transcription Kit, so expressed TCRB transcripts were sequenced. Naive, central memory and regulatory T cell samples underwent deep immunoSEQ sequencing, averaging around 3.9 million total reads per sample. Sorted cells were lysed in RLT buffer and RNA was extracted with DNase-treated RNeasy Micro or Mini kits, depending on cell number. To prevent cross-contamination, each cell subset was processed individually, whereas patient and healthy donor samples were processed jointly. The immunoSEQ multiplex PCR was used to amplify TCRB sequences from cDNA, generating 87-bp fragments that spanned the CDR3 region. Sequencing of the amplicons was done on the Illumina HiSeq platform. The original pipeline was this. PCR bias was computationally corrected using synthetic template baselines, reads within Hamming distance 2 were collapsed, and singletons that could not be merged were discarded. Reads were aligned to IMGT to assign V, D and J genes, CDR3 length, and insertions or deletions at six rearrangement sites. Clonotype counts were normalized to sorted cell number within each subset before computing true diversity and Gini coefficients with the tcR R package. The overlap coefficient, calculated on TCRB nucleotide sequences, was used to quantify repertoire sharing. In its TCRdb copy, this immuneACCESS table keeps in-frame sequences only and misses some clones. Where compared with another copy, unresolved V genes explain less than half of these, and the others have no known cause. That table gives V, J and clone size, and the DNA gave D and trimming. This sample lists about 290,000 clones; around 7.8% were detected once. Over 0.8% of the sample rests with the top ten.

From each donor, a single peripheral blood sample of about 110 mL on average was drawn into heparinised tubes. Using a panel that included CD45RO, CCR7, CD25, CD127, CD95 and CD27, naive, central memory, regulatory and stem cell-like memory CD4+ T cells were sorted on a BD FACSAria II. All sorted populations exceeded 95% purity. PBMCs were isolated immediately by Lymphoprep density gradient centrifugation and stained directly without culture. Samples were stained and sorted in pairs, with one healthy donor and one patient per experiment, so that batch effects were minimized. Via the germline V gene (reference sequence), CDR1 is SEHNR and CDR2 FQNEAQ. The CDR3 has 15 amino acids, counting the end cysteine and phenylalanine. The only DNA kept is the CDR3, 45 bases in frame from the first base. V gives up 5 bases and J gives up 3 bases, and the segment between their germline ends measures 15 bases.

The sequenced sample consisted of central memory CD4+ T cells from blood. The sequence is built from TRBV7-9 and TRBJ2-3; the D region possibly corresponds to TRBD1 (6 bases align). The receptor comes from a woman in her late teens or twenties in good health. The nucleotide sequence is given as TGTGCCAGCAGCCTATCTCTAGGACAGACAGATACGCAGTATTTT. Its protein reads: CASSLSLGQTDTQYF. The CDR3 plus the reference TRBV7-9 and TRBJ2-3 genes for the other parts give the full variable domain: DTGVSQNPRHKITKRGQNVTFRCDPISEHNRLYWYRQTLGQGPEFLTYFQNEAQLEKSRLLSDRFSAERPKGSFSTLEIQRTEQGDSAMYLCASSLSLGQTDTQYFGPGTRLTVL.